This record concerns one T cell receptor (beta chain) sequence. Its specific antigen is unknown. The sample holds no much larger clone one base away, and base qualities are not on file. This sample was taken from a study of ipilimumab plus nivolumab after autologous stem cell transplantation (dated by TCRdb to the early 2020s). With respect to the entire study: The median number of doses that trial patients received was a few for ipilimumab and roughly 8 for nivolumab. The intent-to-treat population of the trial was made up of 30 to 40 patients. Patients with high-risk diffuse large B cell lymphoma, mature T cell lymphoma, or multiple myeloma undergoing autologous transplant were enrolled in the trial. The DLBCL cohort included primary refractory and relapsed disease, with 18-month progression-free survival of roughly 89% and 26% respectively. What the study reported, not specific to this receptor: According to the authors, a biologic rationale for studying the approach further came from T cell receptor repertoire, regulatory T cell phenotype and gut microbiota profiles. The authors concluded that, as post-transplant consolidation, combined checkpoint inhibition appeared tolerable.

Libraries came from the immunoSEQ multiplex PCR assay. The table comes from immuneACCESS by way of TCRdb, which keeps in-frame sequences with V and J called. Part of the clones is missing from these tables; in studies checked, under half for an unresolved V gene and the rest for unknown reasons. A total of some 25,000 clones appear in this sample, about 86% of them only once. The top ten clonotypes cover less than 5.5% of the sample. Checkpoint therapy was initiated 14 to 28 days after autologous transplant, and ipilimumab was administered at 1 mg/kg intravenously on day 1 of selected weeks. Nivolumab was given at 3 mg/kg intravenously on day 1 of weeks 1, 4, 7, 10, and every two weeks through week 26. The study was a Phase Ib clinical trial testing combined checkpoint inhibition with ipilimumab and nivolumab as consolidation after autologous stem cell transplantation. Trimming takes 0 bases from V and 4 bases from J, and the germline ends sit 7 bases apart. The CDR3 sequence holds 13 residues, the cysteine and phenylalanine included. Solely the CDR3 DNA is kept, with 39 bases framed from the first base. Per the germline V gene, SGHRS is the CDR1 and YFSETQ is the CDR2.

This receptor was taken from a male donor with diffuse large B-cell lymphoma. The chain is made from TRBV5-1 and TRBJ1-2; TRBD1 might be the D gene, on 6 matching bases. Sequencing used PBMCs, obtained in a trial of ipilimumab plus nivolumab as post-transplant consolidation. The encoded CDR3 is CASSLGGGYGYTF. The nucleotide sequence reads TGCGCCAGCAGCTTGGGAGGGGGCTATGGCTACACCTTC.